This T cell receptor (beta chain) was recovered during a study of cytotoxic CD8 clonotypes in ibrutinib-treated CLL. With 2 bases removed from V and 3 bases from J, the gap between germline ends came to 20 bases. Germline CDR1 reads LNHDA; CDR2 reads SQIVND (reference sequence). The CDR3 length is 17 residues. The planned depth of sequencing spanned 1 in 200,000 to 1 in 1 million T cells. The assay was immunoSEQ multiplex PCR, and TCRdb's table has in-frame clones only and misses some. The data show some 310,000 clones, 80% seen once. Note on this clone: Antigen: not known.

Points from the study as a whole: Clonality went up at the time of ibrutinib response, stayed stable in sustained remission, and later dropped back toward its baseline level at progression.

This clonotype was obtained from a human donor with chronic lymphocytic leukemia. The rearrangement joins TRBV19 to TRBJ2-7; D possibly uses TRBD1 or TRBD2 (5 bases each). The input for sequencing was PBMCs, taken before ibrutinib treatment. The CDR3 DNA sequence: TGTGCCAGTAGTATAAGGCCCGGGACCCACTACAACTACGAGCAGTACTTC. Protein product: CASSIRPGTHYNYEQYF.